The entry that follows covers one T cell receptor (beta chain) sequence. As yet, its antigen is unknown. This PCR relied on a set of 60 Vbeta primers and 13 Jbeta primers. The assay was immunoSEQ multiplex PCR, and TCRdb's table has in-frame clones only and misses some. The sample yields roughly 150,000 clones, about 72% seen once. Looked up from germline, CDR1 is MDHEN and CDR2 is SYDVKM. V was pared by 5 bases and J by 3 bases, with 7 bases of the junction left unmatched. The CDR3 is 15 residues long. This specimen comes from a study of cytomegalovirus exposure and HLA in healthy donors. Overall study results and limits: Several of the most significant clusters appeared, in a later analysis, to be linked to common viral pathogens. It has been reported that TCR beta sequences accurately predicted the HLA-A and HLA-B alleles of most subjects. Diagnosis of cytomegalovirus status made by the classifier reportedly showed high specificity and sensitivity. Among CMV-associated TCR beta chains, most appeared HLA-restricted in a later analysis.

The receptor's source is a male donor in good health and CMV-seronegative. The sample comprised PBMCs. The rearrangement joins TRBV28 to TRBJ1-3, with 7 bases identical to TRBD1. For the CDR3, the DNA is TGTGCCAGCAGTCCGACAGGGTATCGTGGAAACACCATATATTTT. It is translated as CASSPTGYRGNTIYF.